One and the same sample provided the 26 T cell receptor beta chains below, sequenced in a study of T cells in Graves' hyperthyroidism and ophthalmopathy. TCR beta CDR3 regions were amplified from RNA transcripts. TCR CDR3 regions were first amplified by RT-PCR with HTBI primers. TCRdb independently ran MiXCR on the multiplex PCR reads; one entry per CDR3 protein. The sample yields 750,000 to 950,000 distinct CDR3 sequences, roughly 37% seen once. The sequenced material came from blood. The source of these receptors is a man between 18 and 35 years old with Graves' hyperthyroidism.

Worth noting for this clonotype: Being one base from a much bigger clone, this may be a read error. The J gene is TRBJ2-7, the V gene TRBV7-9; possible D gene TRBD2, 6 bases. This CDR3 contains 13 residues. Trimming cost V 8 bases and J 4 bases, with 15 bases left between them. Germline values: CDR1 SEHNR, CDR2 FQNEAQ (reference sequence). CDR3 sequence (DNA): TGTGCCAGCGCCCGGAGGGGCTGGTACGAGCAGTACTTC. Protein sequence: CASARRGWYEQYF.

The chain carries TRBV9 and TRBJ2-7, with 7 bases matching TRBD1. The junction had 8 bases not matched to a gene; V was cut back by 0 bases and J by 5 bases. Germline V gene data show CDR1 as SGDLS and CDR2 as YYNGEE. This CDR3 spans 15 amino acids. As DNA, the CDR3 is TGTGCCAGCAGCGTAGAAGCGACAGGGACGGACGAGCAGTACTTC. Its translation is CASSVEATGTDEQYF.

This clonotype was seen a handful of times. A read error may account for a junction end that differs from germline. The CDR3 region is CASSQDLAGSPLHF. Written as DNA, the CDR3 is TGTGCCAGCAGCCAAGATTTGGCAGGTTCACCCCTCCACTTT. The chain has TRBV4-1 and TRBJ1-6; D is ambiguous. From germline, CDR1 is MGHRA and CDR2 YSYEKL. The CDR3 loop spans 14 amino acids.

A remark on this clonotype: A read error may produce the germline difference seen at one junction end. J is TRBJ1-1 and V is TRBV10-3; no definite D call. CDR1 and CDR2 from the germline V gene are ENHRY and SYGVKD. The CDR3 has 11 residues. The CDR3 bases are TGTGCCAGCAGTGATCCGACTGAAGCTTTCTTT. Translation gives CASSDPTEAFF.

The table lists this clonotype with many counts. The CDR3, as DNA: TGCAGTGCCCGACGGGACGGAAACACTGAAGCTTTCTTT. As protein: CSARRDGNTEAFF. The V gene is TRBV20-1, the J gene TRBJ1-1; maybe TRBD1 (5 bases). The length of the CDR3 is 13 residues. The V gene lost 6 bases and the J gene lost 2 bases, with 13 bases spanning the gap. Germline V gene data show CDR1 as DFQATT and CDR2 as SNEGSKA (reference sequence).

Details on this clonotype: One junction end does not reproduce the germline sequence, and a read error may be involved. This sequence joins TRBV11-2 and TRBJ1-6, with D possibly TRBD1 on 5 matching bases. The CDR3 runs 13 residues. Germline values: CDR1 SGHAT, CDR2 FQNNGV. This CDR3 reads CTSSRGAGSPLHF. The CDR3 bases are TGTACCAGCAGTAGAGGGGCCGGTTCACCCCTCCACTTT.

This clonotype was recorded many times. The chain has TRBV24-1 and TRBJ2-7, with 9 bases fitting TRBD1. This CDR3 has 16 residues. Germline CDR1 reads KGHDR; CDR2 reads SFDVKD. The ends lost 3 bases at V and 7 bases at J; junction bases unmatched: 12. CDR3 DNA sequence: TGTGCCACCAGTGATGAAACCGGGACAGGGACGAAAGAGCAGTACTTC. As protein: CATSDETGTGTKEQYF.

The CDR3 coding sequence is TGTGCCAGCAGTCTTATAGACACTGAAGCTTTCTTT. Translation gives CASSLIDTEAFF. The chain links TRBV6-5 to TRBJ1-1; D unresolved. V lost 5 bases, J lost 3 bases, and 7 bases lay in between. The CDR3 runs 12 residues. Germline V gene data show CDR1 as MNHEY and CDR2 as SVGAGI.

This clonotype was counted ten times or more. CDR3 sequence (DNA): TGCAGCGTTGAGGCAGGGTGGCACGAGCAGTACTTC. It is translated as CSVEAGWHEQYF. The chain has TRBV29-1 and TRBJ2-7; D may be TRBD1 (5 bases). CDR1 is SQVTM and CDR2 is ANQGSEA in the germline V gene. This CDR3 has 12 residues. The V gene lost 3 bases and the J gene lost 5 bases, with 11 bases spanning the gap.

This clonotype was picked up a small number of times. This sequence joins TRBV7-9 and TRBJ2-5; the D is unclear. Germline lookup yields CDR1 SEHNR and CDR2 FQNEAQ (reference sequence). CDR3 length: 12 residues. V was shortened by 3 bases and J by 9 bases, with 11 bases between the two germline ends. The DNA of the CDR3 is TGTGCCAGCAGCTTTGGCGACCAGCCCCAGTACTTC. It translates to CASSFGDQPQYF.

In regard to this clonotype: A much larger clone differs from this one at a single base, so this may be a read error. This rearrangement joins TRBV20-1 to TRBJ1-6; D remains ambiguous. Trimming removed 6 bases at V and 7 bases at J, with 13 bases between. Germline CDR1 DFQATT, CDR2 SNEGSKA (reference sequence). The length of the CDR3 is 13 residues. The CDR3: CSASGLGNSPLHF. DNA for the CDR3: TGCAGTGCCAGCGGCCTAGGGAATTCACCCCTCCACTTT.

Points on this clonotype: An end of the junction does not agree with germline; a read error may underlie this. This rearrangement joins TRBV10-2 to TRBJ1-6; no clear D. CDR1 is WSHSY and CDR2 is SAAADI in the germline V gene. The CDR3 covers 16 residues. CDR3 sequence (DNA): TGTGCCAGCAGTTACCTATTTCTACGGTTCGATTCACCCCTCCACTTT. This gives the protein CASSYLFLRFDSPLHF.

This sequence joins TRBV11-2 and TRBJ1-1; D is undetermined. CDR1 SGHAT and CDR2 FQNNGV come from the germline V gene. The V end was cut by 5 bases, the J end by 8 bases, with 24 bases between. This CDR3 is built from 16 residues. CDR3 sequence reads: CASSQKLSPDLREAFF. Here the CDR3 DNA reads TGTGCCAGCAGCCAAAAGTTGTCCCCGGACTTACGGGAAGCTTTCTTT.

This clonotype was counted ten times or more. The chain employs TRBV7-9 and TRBJ1-1; D is unresolved. The germline V gene encodes CDR1 SEHNR and CDR2 FQNEAQ (reference sequence). V gave up 1 base and J gave up 7 bases, with 10 bases separating them. The CDR3 totals 13 residues. The CDR3: CASSLGQRLEAFF. The CDR3 DNA reads as TGTGCCAGCAGCTTAGGGCAGCGACTTGAAGCTTTCTTT. Variable domain in full (rest from reference TRBV7-9 and TRBJ1-1): DTGVSQNPRHKITKRGQNVTFRCDPISEHNRLYWYRQTLGQGPEFLTYFQNEAQLEKSRLLSDRFSAERPKGSFSTLEIQRTEQGDSAMYLCASSLGQRLEAFFGQGTRLTVV.

Details on this clonotype: An end of the junction does not agree with germline; a read error may underlie this. The gene calls are TRBV4-1 and TRBJ2-7, with unresolved D. Per the germline V gene, CDR1 is MGHRA and CDR2 is YSYEKL. The CDR3 length is 11 residues. CDR3 nucleotide sequence: TGCGCCGGCAGCCAAGCCTACGAGCAGTACTTC. Translating it yields CAGSQAYEQYF.

V is TRBV11-2 and J is TRBJ2-5; perhaps TRBD2 as D (5 bases). Germline V gene lookup returns CDR1 SGHAT and CDR2 FQNNGV. The V end lost 8 bases, the J end lost 2 bases, and 18 bases lay between the germline ends. This CDR3 has 15 amino acids. CDR3: CASATWSGRQETQYF. Here the CDR3 DNA reads TGTGCCAGCGCAACGTGGTCGGGGAGACAAGAGACCCAGTACTTC.

V and J are TRBV7-2 and TRBJ2-2; D not certain. The CDR3 has 11 residues. V was cut by 10 bases and J by 6 bases, with 9 bases left in between. Per germline, CDR1 SGHTA and CDR2 FQGNSA. The CDR3 coding sequence is TGTGCCACCCAAAAGGCCGGGGAGCTGTTTTTT. This codes for CATQKAGELFF.

V is TRBV5-1 and J is TRBJ1-2; tentative D call: TRBD1 (6 bases). The germline V and J ends were trimmed by 4 bases and 5 bases, with 18 bases remaining between them. The V gene's germline CDR1 is SGHRS and CDR2 YFSETQ. The CDR3 runs 15 residues. The CDR3: CASSPNGGQEYGYTF. CDR3 sequence (DNA): TGCGCCAGCAGCCCGAATGGGGGGCAGGAGTATGGCTACACCTTC.

This clonotype was recorded a few times. CDR3 DNA sequence: TGTGCCAGCACCCCCGCAGGGGCGGGCTATGGCTACACCTTC. Translating gives CASTPAGAGYGYTF. This chain links TRBV12-3 or TRBV12-4 with TRBJ1-2; perhaps TRBD1 as D (6 bases). The CDR3 spans 14 residues. Trimming pared 7 bases from V and 4 bases from J, leaving 16 bases between.

With regard to this clonotype: At one boundary the junction diverges from the germline segment, which might be a read error. This chain links TRBV10-3 with TRBJ1-6; 10 nucleotides align to TRBD1. Germline-derived CDR1 and CDR2 are ENHRY and SYGVKD. This CDR3 contains 16 residues. The CDR3, as DNA: TGTGCCAGCAGTGCCCCGGGACAGGGGTATAATTCACCCCTCCACTTT. This encodes CASSAPGQGYNSPLHF.

The chain employs TRBV29-1 and TRBJ1-1, with unresolved D. This CDR3 spans 13 amino acids. CDR1 is SQVTM, CDR2 ANQGSEA, per germline. The germline V and J ends were trimmed by 6 bases and 4 bases, with 15 bases remaining between them. The CDR3 is CSVTDTGSTEAFF. The CDR3 bases are TGCAGCGTCACCGATACGGGGAGCACTGAAGCTTTCTTT.

This chain connects TRBV29-1 to TRBJ1-2; the D gene is possibly TRBD1 (5 bases). The V end was cut by 0 bases, the J end by 5 bases, with 10 bases between. The CDR3 extends over 13 amino acids. Germline CDR1 and CDR2: SQVTM and ANQGSEA. The CDR3 here is CSVEDNGGYGYTF. CDR3 coding DNA: TGCAGCGTTGAAGATAACGGGGGTTATGGCTACACCTTC. Based on the CDR3 plus reference TRBV29-1 and TRBJ1-2, the full variable domain is SAVISQKPSRDICQRGTSLTIQCQVDSQVTMMFWYRQQPGQSLTLIATANQGSEATYESGFVIDKFPISRPNLTFSTLTVSNMSPEDSSIYLCSVEDNGGYGYTFGSGTRLTVV.

This clonotype appeared a few times. This chain connects TRBV9 to TRBJ2-5; 10 nucleotides line up with TRBD2. This CDR3 region has 17 residues. CDR1 is SGDLS and CDR2 is YYNGEE in the germline V gene. V dropped 0 bases and J dropped 5; count of bases not matched to a gene: 10. The CDR3 loop is CASSVDERGGIGETQYF. The CDR3 nucleotides are TGTGCCAGCAGCGTAGACGAGCGGGGGGGGATCGGGGAGACCCAGTACTTC.

The chain couples TRBV2 to TRBJ2-3; 10 positions agree with TRBD2. J gave up 8 bases and V 0 bases, and 8 bases lay outside the gene matches. The germline gives CDR1 SNHLY, CDR2 FYNNEI. The CDR3 runs 16 residues. The CDR3 nucleotides read TGTGCCAGCAGTGAAGCCCGACTAGCGGGTAGGAGTACGCAGTATTTT. This encodes CASSEARLAGRSTQYF.

This clonotype showed up just a few times. The rearrangement uses TRBV20-1 and TRBJ2-7, with a weak D call TRBD2 (6 bases). Trimming pared 6 bases from V and 0 bases from J, leaving 21 bases between. Per germline, CDR1 DFQATT and CDR2 SNEGSKA (reference sequence). CDR3 length: 16 amino acids. The CDR3 is CSADLPRDWTSYEQYF. CDR3 sequence (DNA): TGCAGTGCCGACCTCCCCCGGGACTGGACCTCCTACGAGCAGTACTTC.

In this sample, this clonotype turned up a few times. A much larger clone lies a single base off, so this may be a read error. The chain is built from TRBV5-1 and TRBJ1-2, with 8 bases fitting TRBD1. V lost 3 bases to trimming and J lost 7 bases; unmatched junction nucleotides: 5. The CDR3 is 13 amino acids. Germline CDR1 and CDR2: SGHRS and YFSETQ. This CDR3 is CASSSGQVFGYTF. The CDR3 bases are TGCGCCAGCAGCTCGGGACAGGTCTTTGGCTACACCTTC.